This T cell receptor (beta chain) is drawn from a study of blood T cells in healthy people across ages. The wider study: Template switching captured about one barcoded beta molecule per two T cells.

They isolated at least 6.5 million PBMCs from each sample. With each sample, at least 5.5 micrograms of total RNA were extracted. The germline V and J ends were trimmed by 2 bases and 7 bases, with 12 bases remaining between them. This CDR3 region has 13 residues. Germline values: CDR1 SQVTM, CDR2 ANQGSEA. This clonotype was detected a few times. A J-beta primer mix and a sample-barcoded 5' primer were used in a second PCR of roughly 7 to 12 cycles. A template-switch adaptor with 12 random nucleotides tagged each cDNA molecule. TCRdb re-called the 5' RACE reads through MiXCR, storing one row per CDR3 protein. The table shows around 710,000 distinct CDR3 sequences, with roughly 45% occurring only once.

The source of this sequence is a woman aged 55-70 years in good health. This chain uses TRBV29-1 with TRBJ1-5; D might be TRBD1 (5 bases). Sequenced: blood. The CDR3 sequence: CSVEPGEGQPQHF. CDR3 coding DNA: TGCAGCGTTGAACCGGGGGAGGGCCAGCCCCAGCATTTT.